A single sample gave rise to the 17 T cell receptor beta chains below, sequenced in a study of Ad26.COV2.S vaccination and SARS-CoV-2 variants. Produced via immunoSEQ multiplex PCR; TCRdb's table is partial and in-frame only. The sample lists 400,000 to 450,000 clones, about 90% seen once, with less than 4.5% in the top ten. As for treatment: 15 to 20 received Ad26.COV2.S at low or high dose, single or two shots; 5 received placebo; per-sample allocation not given. The samples date from day 63 after the first vaccine or placebo injection. The material sequenced was peripheral blood, taken in a trial of Ad26.COV2.S vaccine versus placebo. Every receptor here comes from a person aged 18-60 years who received the Ad26.COV2.S COVID-19 vaccine or a placebo.

This sequence joins TRBV29-1 and TRBJ2-7; possibly TRBD1 or TRBD2 for D (5 bases each). The germline CDR1 and CDR2 sequences are SQVTM and ANQGSEA. The CDR3 sequence is 13 residues long. V was pared by 6 bases and J by 2 bases, with 14 bases between. In DNA form, the CDR3 reads TGCAGCGTATCCGGGACGGTGACCTACGAGCAGTACTTC. This translates into CSVSGTVTYEQYF.

This clone was counted once. This chain links TRBV29-1 with TRBJ2-2; no definite D call. The CDR3 loop spans 14 amino acids. Looked up from germline, CDR1 is SQVTM and CDR2 is ANQGSEA. The V and J ends lost 7 bases and 5 bases respectively, with 17 bases between them. The CDR3: CSAARGKFTGELFF. The CDR3 nucleotides are TGCAGCGCCGCTCGTGGGAAGTTTACCGGGGAGCTGTTTTTT.

V is TRBV7-2 and J is TRBJ2-5; the D is unclear. V lost 4 bases to trimming and J lost 1 base, with 13 bases between them. CDR1 is SGHTA, CDR2 FQGNSA, per germline. The CDR3 consists of 15 residues. CDR3 region: CASSWLGSSQETQYF. In nucleotides, the CDR3 is TGTGCCAGCAGCTGGTTGGGGTCCTCCCAAGAGACCCAGTACTTC.

This clone was counted only a few times. The rearrangement joins TRBV7-2 to TRBJ1-2; D gene uncertain. Germline V gene sequence: CDR1 SGHTA, CDR2 FQGNSA. Trimming left V 5 bases short and J 6 bases short, with 4 bases between. The CDR3 extends over 10 amino acids. CDR3 DNA: TGTGCCAGCAGCGGAGATGGCTACACCTTC. Its translation is CASSGDGYTF.

In its sample, this clone was seen a few times. The V gene is TRBV12-3 or TRBV12-4, the J gene TRBJ1-2, with D possibly matching TRBD1 (5 bases). The CDR3 length is 13 residues. Trimming removed 6 bases at V and 8 bases at J, with 16 bases between. The CDR3 spells CASRRAGSGGYTF. In DNA, the CDR3 is TGTGCCAGCAGGAGGGCAGGGTCAGGGGGCTACACCTTC.

This chain connects TRBV15 to TRBJ1-5; the match to TRBD1 covers 8 bases. Germline V lookup: CDR1 LNHNV, CDR2 YYDKDF (reference sequence). This CDR3 spans 13 amino acids. V lost 3 bases to trimming and J lost 5 bases; unmatched junction nucleotides: 0. The CDR3 DNA reads TGTGCCACCAGCAGGACAGGGGATCAGCCCCAGCATTTT. Protein: CATSRTGDQPQHF.

The gene calls are TRBV30 and TRBJ1-6; a possible D gene is TRBD1 (5 bases). Germline V lookup: CDR1 GTSNPN, CDR2 SVGIG (reference sequence). V was pared by 0 bases and J by 7 bases, with 10 bases between. The length of the CDR3 is 14 residues. The CDR3 DNA reads TGTGCCTGGAGTGTATCCAGGGAGAATTCACCCCTCCACTTT. Protein: CAWSVSRENSPLHF.

CDR3 DNA: TGTGCCAGCAGTTTAAACCGGGGATTCTCTGGAAACACCATATATTTT. Residues: CASSLNRGFSGNTIYF. The rearrangement links TRBV27 to TRBJ1-3; D unresolved. The CDR3 consists of 16 residues. Germline V gene lookup returns CDR1 MNHEY and CDR2 SMNVEV (reference sequence). V lost 2 bases, J lost 0 bases, and 11 bases lay in between.

This clone was seen a single time. Other DNA sequences within the sample encode an identical CDR3. The V call is TRBV27, the J call TRBJ2-3; TRBD2 aligns across 9 bases. There are 20 residues in the CDR3. From germline, CDR1 is MNHEY and CDR2 SMNVEV (reference sequence). V lost 0 bases to trimming and J lost 0 bases; unmatched junction nucleotides: 13. The CDR3: CASSLSRRLAGGPSTDTQYF. Written as DNA, the CDR3 is TGTGCCAGCAGTTTATCGAGGAGACTGGCGGGAGGGCCGAGCACAGATACGCAGTATTTT.

The chain recombines TRBV24-1 with TRBJ1-5; tentatively, D is TRBD1 (6 bases). V was pared by 3 bases and J by 3 bases, with 8 bases between. Looked up from germline, CDR1 is KGHDR and CDR2 is SFDVKD. The CDR3 consists of 14 residues. The CDR3 sequence is CATSDHRDNQPQHF. The CDR3 DNA reads TGTGCCACCAGTGATCACAGGGACAATCAGCCCCAGCATTTT.

The table lists this clone with a few counts. J is TRBJ2-7 and V is TRBV14; D gene uncertain. CDR3 size: 14 residues. Germline CDR1 reads SGHDN; CDR2 reads FVKESK. Deletions cut 1 base from V and 8 bases from J, with 15 bases between. CDR3 in amino acids: CASSQVSGRTKQYF. Written as DNA, the CDR3 is TGTGCCAGCAGCCAAGTCTCTGGACGGACGAAGCAGTACTTC.

The chain combines TRBV6-2 or TRBV6-3 with TRBJ2-7, with 10 bases fitting TRBD2. Per germline, CDR1 MNHEY and CDR2 SVGEGT. CDR3 length: 14 amino acids. After removal of 5 bases from V and 3 bases from J, the junction contained 4 bases not matched to a gene. CDR3 nucleotide sequence: TGTGCCAGCAGTGGACTAGCGGATGACTACGAGCAGTACTTC. Translated, it gives CASSGLADDYEQYF.

This chain joins TRBV7-9 and TRBJ1-5; 7 nucleotides line up with TRBD1. The germline gives CDR1 SEHNR, CDR2 FQNEAQ (reference sequence). V was clipped by 6 bases and J by 5 bases; unmatched bases: 4. The CDR3 extends over 13 amino acids. The CDR3 region is CASRQGGHQPQHF. The CDR3 DNA follows: TGTGCCAGCAGACAAGGGGGCCATCAGCCCCAGCATTTT.

The chain combines TRBV4-1 with TRBJ1-6; D may be TRBD1 (5 bases). V lost 0 bases and J 13 bases, leaving 19 bases between the germline ends. The length of the CDR3 is 16 residues. From germline, CDR1 is MGHRA and CDR2 YSYEKL. The CDR3 spells CASSQEIEGRPLPLHF. DNA for the CDR3: TGCGCCAGCAGCCAAGAGATTGAGGGGCGTCCCCTCCCCCTCCACTTT.

The chain links TRBV5-5 to TRBJ2-5; weak D call: TRBD2 (6 bases). The germline V and J ends were trimmed by 4 bases and 2 bases, with 9 bases remaining between them. The CDR3 has 13 amino acids. Germline V gene data show CDR1 as SGHKS and CDR2 as YYEKEE (reference sequence). In DNA, the CDR3 is TGTGCCAGCAGCGTGGGACTTCAAGAGACCCAGTACTTC. Amino acids: CASSVGLQETQYF.

The chain employs TRBV7-9 and TRBJ2-7; possible D gene TRBD2, 5 bases. The CDR3 loop spans 15 amino acids. V gave up 5 bases and J gave up 2 bases, with 16 bases separating them. Germline assignment: CDR1 SEHNR and CDR2 FQNEAQ (reference sequence). CDR3 in amino acids: CASSRHGIITYEQYF. DNA for the CDR3: TGTGCCAGCAGCAGACACGGGATCATAACCTACGAGCAGTACTTC.

The gene calls are TRBV25-1 and TRBJ2-3; possibly TRBD2 for D (6 bases). Germline assignment: CDR1 MGHDK and CDR2 SYGVNS. CDR3 length: 15 residues. The V end was cut by 3 bases, the J end by 2 bases, with 12 bases between. CDR3 DNA: TGTGCCAGCAGTGACGCGGGGTCCTACACAGATACGCAGTATTTT. Protein sequence: CASSDAGSYTDTQYF.